These 29 T cell receptor beta chains came from one sample sequenced in a study of Ad26.COV2.S vaccination and SARS-CoV-2 variants. Treatment reported: some 19 received Ad26.COV2.S at low or high dose, single or two shots; roughly five received placebo; per-sample allocation not given. It was on day 63 after the first vaccine or placebo injection that samples were taken. Assay: immunoSEQ multiplex PCR; the TCRdb copy retains only in-frame clones and omits some. This table has about 500,000 clones, around 89% appearing once. The sequencing here drew on peripheral blood, taken in a trial of Ad26.COV2.S vaccine versus placebo. These receptors all stem from a person between 18 and 65 years old who received the Ad26.COV2.S COVID-19 vaccine or a placebo.

The sample holds a few counts of this clone. The V call is TRBV4-2, the J call TRBJ2-1, with D possibly being TRBD1 (5 bases). V lost 4 bases, J lost 16 bases, and 17 bases lay in between. The germline gives CDR1 LGHNA, CDR2 YNFKEQ. The length of the CDR3 is 12 residues. This chain's CDR3 is CASSPDSLYLFF. CDR3 coding DNA: TGTGCCAGCAGCCCTGACAGCCTTTATCTCTTCTTC.

In regard to this clone: This sample also contains other DNA sequences that code for the same CDR3. The V and J genes are TRBV18 and TRBJ1-2; D unresolved. The germline CDR1 and CDR2 sequences are KGHSH and LQKENI. The CDR3 covers 12 residues. The ends were cut back, 3 bases at V and 2 bases at J, with 4 bases in the middle. Written as DNA, the CDR3 is TGTGCCAGCTCACCGGTCAACTATGGCTACACCTTC. Translation gives CASSPVNYGYTF.

The CDR3 loop reads CASTKGSYEQYF. As DNA, the CDR3 is TGTGCCAGCACGAAGGGGAGCTACGAGCAGTACTTC. The gene calls are TRBV7-9 and TRBJ2-7; the D call may be TRBD1 or TRBD2 (5 bases each). V was trimmed by 7 bases and J by 3 bases, leaving 10 bases between them. Germline V gene lookup returns CDR1 SEHNR and CDR2 FQNEAQ (reference sequence). The length of the CDR3 is 12 residues. The whole variable domain, filled in from reference TRBV7-9 and TRBJ2-7, reads DTGVSQNPRHKITKRGQNVTFRCDPISEHNRLYWYRQTLGQGPEFLTYFQNEAQLEKSRLLSDRFSAERPKGSFSTLEIQRTEQGDSAMYLCASTKGSYEQYFGPGTRLTVT.

The table lists this clone with a count of one. This rearrangement joins TRBV5-6 to TRBJ2-3; 9 nucleotides line up with TRBD2. V shed 3 bases, J shed 0 bases, and the junction held 11 bases outside the gene matches. The germline V gene has CDR1 SGHDT and CDR2 YYEEEE. This CDR3 region has 18 residues. In DNA form, the CDR3 reads TGTGCCAGCAGCTGGAACGGGCTAGCGGGGCTGAGCACAGATACGCAGTATTTT. Protein: CASSWNGLAGLSTDTQYF. The entire variable domain, with the rest obtained from reference TRBV5-6 and TRBJ2-3, is as follows: DAGVTQSPTHLIKTRGQQVTLRCSPKSGHDTVSWYQQALGQGPQFIFQYYEEEERQRGNFPDRFSGHQFPNYSSELNVNALLLGDSALYLCASSWNGLAGLSTDTQYFGPGTRLTVL.

The chain recombines TRBV27 with TRBJ2-1; 8 bases agree with TRBD1. The J segment lost 8 bases and the V segment lost 6 bases, leaving 12 bases of the junction unmatched. Germline-derived CDR1 and CDR2 are MNHEY and SMNVEV (reference sequence). CDR3 length: 15 residues. The DNA of the CDR3 is TGTGCCAGCAGCCCCGACGCAGGGGGCGGCGATGAGCAGTTCTTC. Amino acids: CASSPDAGGGDEQFF.

CDR3 sequence (DNA): TGTGCCAGCAGCCAAGCTTTCGACGAGCAGTACTTC. Its protein is CASSQAFDEQYF. The chain is built from TRBV3-1 (or the pseudogene TRBV3-2) and TRBJ2-7; no clear D gene. The V gene lost 1 base and the J gene lost 5 bases, with 6 bases spanning the gap. The V gene's germline CDR1 is LGHDT and CDR2 YNNKEL (reference sequence). CDR3 length equals 12 residues.

The chain couples TRBV10-1 to TRBJ1-1; 9 bases match TRBD1. V gave up 0 bases and J gave up 1 base; unmatched junction bases: 9. CDR3 size: 18 residues. Germline-derived CDR1 and CDR2 are WNHNN and SYGVQD (reference sequence). Written as DNA, the CDR3 is TGCGCCAGCAGTGAGTCGTCGTACAGGGGGCACAAGAACACTGAAGCTTTCTTT. Its protein is CASSESSYRGHKNTEAFF.

This clone was found once. The chain joins TRBV6-2 or TRBV6-3 to TRBJ1-1, with D tentatively TRBD1 (5 bases). V was trimmed by 6 bases and J by 3 bases, leaving 14 bases between them. The CDR3 spans 14 residues. CDR1 MNHEY and CDR2 SVGEGT come from the germline V gene. The DNA for the CDR3 is TGTGCCAGCAGCCTACTGTGGGGGGACACTGAAGCTTTCTTT. As protein: CASSLLWGDTEAFF.

The chain employs TRBV7-2 and TRBJ2-7; no definite D call. Trimming took 4 bases from V and 5 from J, leaving 15 bases between them. The CDR3 is 14 residues long. Germline V lookup: CDR1 SGHTA, CDR2 FQGNSA. CDR3 bases: TGTGCCAGCAGCTCCAAATTCTGGGATCACGAGCAGTACTTC. This encodes CASSSKFWDHEQYF.

The chain employs TRBV9 and TRBJ1-1; D might be TRBD1 (6 bases). There are 14 residues in the CDR3. CDR1 is SGDLS, CDR2 YYNGEE, per germline. Trimming cost V 0 bases and J 3 bases, with 9 bases left between them. The CDR3 DNA follows: TGTGCCAGCAGCGTAGGGGAGGGGGACACTGAAGCTTTCTTT. Its protein product is CASSVGEGDTEAFF.

The genes are TRBV29-1 and TRBJ1-5; D possibly corresponds to TRBD1 (6 bases). Trimming took off 1 base at V and 6 bases at J, with 10 bases between the two ends. Germline V gene data show CDR1 as SQVTM and CDR2 as ANQGSEA. The CDR3 is 13 amino acids. In DNA, the CDR3 is TGCAGCGTTGAAGCAGGGGAGGGTCAGCCCCAGCATTTT. Translating it yields CSVEAGEGQPQHF. The full variable domain, in which reference TRBV29-1 and TRBJ1-5 provide the parts outside the CDR3, is SAVISQKPSRDICQRGTSLTIQCQVDSQVTMMFWYRQQPGQSLTLIATANQGSEATYESGFVIDKFPISRPNLTFSTLTVSNMSPEDSSIYLCSVEAGEGQPQHFGDGTRLSIL.

J is TRBJ2-6 and V is TRBV7-9; TRBD2 might be the D (5 bases). Trimming removed 1 base from V and 4 bases from J, with 17 bases in between. Germline values: CDR1 SEHNR, CDR2 FQNEAQ (reference sequence). The CDR3 is 18 residues long. CDR3 amino acids: CASSLVRGASYGANVLTF. The CDR3, as DNA: TGTGCCAGCAGCTTAGTACGGGGAGCTTCGTACGGGGCCAACGTCCTGACTTTC.

V is TRBV24-1 and J is TRBJ2-3; weak D call: TRBD2 (5 bases). Germline assignment: CDR1 KGHDR and CDR2 SFDVKD. The CDR3 runs to 14 residues. V was shortened by 9 bases and J by 3 bases, with 15 bases between the two germline ends. CDR3 coding DNA: TGTGCCACCGGAGGCGGAGGTCCTACAGATACGCAGTATTTT. Protein: CATGGGGPTDTQYF.

The rearrangement uses TRBV18 and TRBJ1-5; D is ambiguous. Trimming stripped 4 bases from V and 6 bases from J, with 13 bases between. The CDR3 is 14 amino acids. Germline lookup yields CDR1 KGHSH and CDR2 LQKENI. CDR3 protein: CASSHDHFGQPQHF. The CDR3 coding sequence is TGTGCCAGCTCACACGACCATTTTGGTCAGCCCCAGCATTTT.

The gene calls are TRBV19 and TRBJ1-2; maybe TRBD1 (5 bases). This CDR3 has 11 residues. V was pared by 9 bases and J by 6 bases, with 11 bases between. Germline CDR1 reads LNHDA; CDR2 reads SQIVND (reference sequence). CDR3 DNA sequence: TGTGCCAGCACGGACAAAAATGGCTACACCTTC. Translated, it gives CASTDKNGYTF.

The gene calls are TRBV4-1 and TRBJ1-5, with D perhaps matching TRBD1 (6 bases). Trimming stripped 2 bases from V and 2 bases from J, with 10 bases between. CDR1 and CDR2 (germline): MGHRA, YSYEKL. CDR3 length: 15 amino acids. The CDR3 loop is CASSQPGQRNQPQHF. For the CDR3, the DNA is TGCGCCAGCAGCCAACCGGGACAACGCAATCAGCCCCAGCATTTT.

The chain recombines TRBV12-3 or TRBV12-4 with TRBJ2-7; no clear D gene. The V gene lost 6 bases and the J gene lost 4 bases, with 7 bases spanning the gap. The CDR3 covers 11 residues. DNA of the CDR3: TGTGCCAGCAGAGACGGATACGAGCAGTACTTC. Translation gives CASRDGYEQYF.

The chain links TRBV11-2 to TRBJ2-5; TRBD2 aligns across 8 bases. V shed 3 bases and J 3 bases; nucleotides not matched to a gene: 9. Germline loops: CDR1 SGHAT, CDR2 FQNNGV. CDR3 length: 16 amino acids. The CDR3 spells CASSFFIGTSKETQYF. The CDR3 region has the DNA TGTGCCAGCAGCTTTTTCATCGGGACTAGTAAAGAGACCCAGTACTTC.

The chain employs TRBV30 and TRBJ1-1; D gene uncertain. V was pared by 3 bases and J by 1 base, with 9 bases between. Per germline, CDR1 GTSNPN and CDR2 SVGIG (reference sequence). The CDR3 contains 13 residues. The CDR3 here is CAWSAYGNTEAFF. The CDR3 nucleotides read TGTGCCTGGAGCGCTTACGGGAACACTGAAGCTTTCTTT.

The chain employs TRBV5-6 and TRBJ2-5; D unresolved. Between the trimmed V and J ends, which lost 2 bases and 5 bases, there was a span of 10 bases. The length of the CDR3 is 13 residues. Germline CDR1 is SGHDT and CDR2 is YYEEEE. CDR3 amino acids: CASSFRSRETQYF. The CDR3 nucleotides read TGTGCCAGCAGCTTCAGGTCCCGGGAGACCCAGTACTTC.

This chain connects TRBV28 to TRBJ1-2; no reliable D call. V gave up 5 bases and J gave up 6 bases, with 19 bases separating them. The CDR3 is 15 amino acids. CDR1 MDHEN and CDR2 SYDVKM come from the germline V gene. The CDR3 sequence: CASSPEGDRDDGYTF. The CDR3 bases are TGTGCCAGCAGTCCCGAGGGAGATCGTGACGATGGCTACACCTTC.

The rearrangement links TRBV6-6 to TRBJ2-7, with D tentatively TRBD1 (6 bases). This CDR3 has 12 residues. Per germline, CDR1 MNHNY and CDR2 SVGAGI (reference sequence). The V end lost 6 bases, the J end lost 5 bases, and 11 bases lay between the germline ends. CDR3 coding DNA: TGTGCCAGCAGGAATTCAGGGGACGAGCAGTACTTC. This sequence encodes CASRNSGDEQYF.

This chain links TRBV9 with TRBJ1-2; D remains ambiguous. Trimming took 4 bases from V and 3 from J, leaving 13 bases between them. The CDR3 totals 14 residues. Per germline, CDR1 SGDLS and CDR2 YYNGEE. The CDR3 bases are TGTGCCAGCAGCCCACTACGGACGGACTATGGCTACACCTTC. Its protein product is CASSPLRTDYGYTF.

V is TRBV6-5 and J is TRBJ2-5, with 7 bases that match TRBD2. Germline CDR1 and CDR2: MNHEY and SVGAGI. With V trimmed by 0 bases and J by 1 base, 5 bases remained unmatched. The CDR3 totals 16 residues. The CDR3 sequence is CASSYSWGGIQETQYF. The DNA for the CDR3 is TGTGCCAGCAGTTACTCTTGGGGGGGGATCCAAGAGACCCAGTACTTC.

The gene calls are TRBV19 and TRBJ2-3, with a weak D call TRBD2 (6 bases). V gave up 6 bases and J gave up 0 bases, with 19 bases separating them. The CDR3 has 17 amino acids. Looked up from germline, CDR1 is LNHDA and CDR2 is SQIVND (reference sequence). CDR3 protein: CASRRQPGLSSTDTQYF. CDR3 DNA sequence: TGTGCCAGTAGACGGCAACCGGGACTCTCTAGCACAGATACGCAGTATTTT.

The sample holds a few counts of this clone. The rearrangement uses TRBV12-3 or TRBV12-4 and TRBJ1-4, with TRBD1 identical over 11 bases. V lost 8 bases to trimming and J lost 9 bases; unmatched junction nucleotides: 5. The CDR3 loop spans 13 amino acids. CDR3 nucleotide sequence: TGTGCCAGCGGACAGGGGGCCTTCCAAAAACTGTTTTTT. It yields the protein CASGQGAFQKLFF.

The rearrangement uses TRBV2 and TRBJ1-5, with TRBD1 identical over 7 bases. CDR1 is SNHLY and CDR2 is FYNNEI in the germline V gene. V dropped 1 base and J dropped 5; count of bases not matched to a gene: 2. This CDR3 has 14 residues. The chain's CDR3 is CASSEVGGYQPQHF. In DNA, the CDR3 is TGTGCCAGCAGTGAAGTAGGGGGCTATCAGCCCCAGCATTTT.

V gene TRBV6-5 combines with J gene TRBJ2-1, with 8 nucleotides matching TRBD2. This CDR3 is built from 15 residues. Trimming removed 6 bases from V and 2 bases from J; junction bases left unmatched: 6. Germline-derived CDR1 and CDR2 are MNHEY and SVGAGI. The CDR3 DNA follows: TGTGCCAGCAGCCTTACTAGCGGACCCTACAATGAGCAGTTCTTC. Translating gives CASSLTSGPYNEQFF.

In its sample, this clone was seen a few times. The chain uses TRBV28 and TRBJ1-1, with a possible D match to TRBD1 (5 bases). The CDR3 sequence is 13 residues long. The V and J ends lost 2 bases and 5 bases respectively, with 9 bases between them. Per germline, CDR1 MDHEN and CDR2 SYDVKM. The CDR3 DNA sequence: TGTGCCAGCAGTTTAGCCCGGGGGACTGAAGCTTTCTTT. This translates into CASSLARGTEAFF.